Listed here are 8 T cell receptor beta chains from one sample, sequenced in a study of shared T cell receptors in the human thymus (dated by TCRdb to the early 2020s). The method behind the library was the immunoSEQ multiplex PCR assay. TCRdb took this table from immuneACCESS and kept in-frame rearrangements with V and J called. Such tables lack part of the clones; where checked against another copy, unresolved V genes explain under half of the gap, and the rest is unexplained. This sample comprises over 450,000 clones, 75% to 80% of them detected only once. Of the sample, more than 0.01% falls within the top ten clones. The same data also contributed to another study, on human thymus T cells.

Material for sequencing was thymocytes. Receptor source: a boy under two years old with a congenital heart defect. Donor details come from another sample of the same person, matched by shared clones.

The chain is built from TRBV4-1 and TRBJ1-1; 8 bases match TRBD1. Germline trimming cut 0 bases from V and 5 bases from J; bases unmatched to any gene: 2. This CDR3 comprises 14 residues. Germline-derived CDR1 and CDR2 are MGHRA and YSYEKL. The CDR3 here is CASSQEQGGTEAFF. Here the CDR3 DNA reads TGCGCCAGCAGCCAAGAACAGGGGGGAACTGAAGCTTTCTTT.

The genes are TRBV5-6 and TRBJ2-5; TRBD2 might be the D (6 bases). V lost 4 bases and J lost 2, with 12 bases in between. Germline CDR1 reads SGHDT; CDR2 reads YYEEEE. This CDR3 has 14 residues. Here the CDR3 reads CASSIGTYQETQYF. The CDR3 bases are TGTGCCAGCAGCATCGGGACTTATCAAGAGACCCAGTACTTC. The whole variable domain, remainder taken from reference TRBV5-6 and TRBJ2-5, is DAGVTQSPTHLIKTRGQQVTLRCSPKSGHDTVSWYQQALGQGPQFIFQYYEEEERQRGNFPDRFSGHQFPNYSSELNVNALLLGDSALYLCASSIGTYQETQYFGPGTRLLVL.

The rearrangement uses TRBV14 and TRBJ2-1, with 8 bases matching TRBD2. The CDR3 is 13 residues long. V was pared by 4 bases and J by 7 bases, with 3 bases of the junction left unmatched. CDR1 is SGHDN and CDR2 is FVKESK in the germline V gene. The CDR3 protein is CASSPGLGNEQFF. For the CDR3, the DNA is TGTGCCAGCAGCCCGGGACTAGGAAATGAGCAGTTCTTC.

The count of this clone is one. The chain links TRBV9 to TRBJ1-2; possibly TRBD1 for D (6 bases). Germline V gene sequence: CDR1 SGDLS, CDR2 YYNGEE. The CDR3 extends over 17 amino acids. V dropped 0 bases and J dropped 0 bases, with 15 bases sitting between them. The CDR3 sequence is CASSVALKGVSNYGYTF. CDR3 bases: TGTGCCAGCAGCGTAGCCCTTAAGGGGGTCTCTAACTATGGCTACACCTTC.

The V and J genes are TRBV10-1 and TRBJ2-5, with D possibly being TRBD2 (5 bases). The CDR3 extends over 14 amino acids. The germline V and J ends were trimmed by 0 bases and 4 bases, with 9 bases remaining between them. Germline lookup yields CDR1 WNHNN and CDR2 SYGVQD (reference sequence). The CDR3 coding sequence is TGCGCCAGCAGTGAGTCAAGCGGAGGAGAGACCCAGTACTTC. Translating it yields CASSESSGGETQYF.

The chain recombines TRBV29-1 with TRBJ1-1; tentatively, D is TRBD1 (6 bases). Germline V gives CDR1 SQVTM, CDR2 ANQGSEA. V lost 7 bases, J lost 1 base, and 10 bases lay in between. CDR3 length equals 12 residues. CDR3 loop: CSAPTGNTEAFF. The CDR3 DNA is TGCAGCGCCCCGACAGGGAACACTGAAGCTTTCTTT.

This sequence joins TRBV10-3 and TRBJ1-2, with D tentatively TRBD1 (6 bases). The germline V and J ends were trimmed by 0 bases and 5 bases, with 22 bases remaining between them. Looked up from germline, CDR1 is ENHRY and CDR2 is SYGVKD. This CDR3 spans 18 amino acids. CDR3 loop: CAISESNPPTGIEYGYTF. In nucleotides, the CDR3 is TGTGCCATCAGTGAGTCGAATCCCCCAACAGGGATCGAGTATGGCTACACCTTC.

The chain recombines TRBV27 with TRBJ1-5, with D possibly being TRBD1 (5 bases). The ends were cut back, 8 bases at V and 9 bases at J, with 17 bases in the middle. The CDR3 covers 13 residues. Germline V CDR1 and CDR2: MNHEY, SMNVEV (reference sequence). For the CDR3, the DNA is TGTGCCAGCGGCGCCGCACCTCAGGGGCCCCAGCATTTT. Its protein product is CASGAAPQGPQHF.